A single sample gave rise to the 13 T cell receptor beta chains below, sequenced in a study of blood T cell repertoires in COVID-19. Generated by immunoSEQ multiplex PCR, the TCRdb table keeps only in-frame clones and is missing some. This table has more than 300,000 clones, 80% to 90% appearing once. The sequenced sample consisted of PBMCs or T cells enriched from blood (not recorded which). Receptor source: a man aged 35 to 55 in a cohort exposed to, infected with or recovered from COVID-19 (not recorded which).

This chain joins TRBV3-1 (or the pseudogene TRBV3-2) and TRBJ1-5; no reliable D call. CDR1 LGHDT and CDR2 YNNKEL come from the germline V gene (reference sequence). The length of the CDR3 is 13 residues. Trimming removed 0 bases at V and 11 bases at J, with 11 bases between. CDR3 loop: CASSQDLRATQHF. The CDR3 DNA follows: TGTGCCAGCAGCCAAGATCTGAGGGCGACCCAGCATTTT.

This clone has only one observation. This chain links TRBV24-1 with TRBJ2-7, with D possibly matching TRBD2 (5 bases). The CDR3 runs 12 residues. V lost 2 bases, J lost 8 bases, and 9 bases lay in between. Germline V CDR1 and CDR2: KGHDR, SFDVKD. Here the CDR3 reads CATSDSEVKQYF. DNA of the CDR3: TGTGCCACCAGTGATTCGGAGGTCAAGCAGTACTTC.

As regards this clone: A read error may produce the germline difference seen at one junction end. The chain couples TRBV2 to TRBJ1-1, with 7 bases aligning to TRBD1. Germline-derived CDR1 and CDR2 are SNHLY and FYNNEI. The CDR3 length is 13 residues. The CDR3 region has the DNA TGTGCCAGCAGCGAAGGGGGCAACACTGAAGCTTTCTTT. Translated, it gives CASSEGGNTEAFF.

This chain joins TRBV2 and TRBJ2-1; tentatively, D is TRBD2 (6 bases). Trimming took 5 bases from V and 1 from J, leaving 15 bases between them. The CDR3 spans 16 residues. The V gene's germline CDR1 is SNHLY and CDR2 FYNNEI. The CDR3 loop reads CASSPPWGVSYNEQFF. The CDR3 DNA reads TGTGCCAGCAGTCCCCCTTGGGGGGTATCCTACAATGAGCAGTTCTTC.

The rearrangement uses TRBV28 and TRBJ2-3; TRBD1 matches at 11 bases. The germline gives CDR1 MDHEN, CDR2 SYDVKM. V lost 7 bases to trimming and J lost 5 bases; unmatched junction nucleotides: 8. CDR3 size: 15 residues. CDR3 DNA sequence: TGTGCCAGCACCGGACAGGGGGCGTACATAGATACGCAGTATTTT. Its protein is CASTGQGAYIDTQYF.

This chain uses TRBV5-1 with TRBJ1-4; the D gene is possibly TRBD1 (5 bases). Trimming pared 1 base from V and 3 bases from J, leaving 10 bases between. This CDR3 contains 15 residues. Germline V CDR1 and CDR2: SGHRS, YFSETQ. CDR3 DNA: TGCGCCAGCAGCTTGTACGGGGGTCCTAATGAAAAACTGTTTTTT. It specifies CASSLYGGPNEKLFF.

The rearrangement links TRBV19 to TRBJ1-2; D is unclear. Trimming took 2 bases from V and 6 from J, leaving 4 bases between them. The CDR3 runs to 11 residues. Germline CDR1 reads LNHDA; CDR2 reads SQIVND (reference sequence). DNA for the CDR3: TGTGCCAGTAGTATACTCCATGGCTACACCTTC. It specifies CASSILHGYTF.

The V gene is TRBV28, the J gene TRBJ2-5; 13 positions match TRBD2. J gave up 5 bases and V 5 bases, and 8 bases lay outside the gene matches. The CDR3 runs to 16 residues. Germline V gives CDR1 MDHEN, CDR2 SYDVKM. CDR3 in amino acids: CASSPTSGRAAETQYF. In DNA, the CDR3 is TGTGCCAGCAGTCCCACTAGCGGGAGGGCCGCGGAGACCCAGTACTTC.

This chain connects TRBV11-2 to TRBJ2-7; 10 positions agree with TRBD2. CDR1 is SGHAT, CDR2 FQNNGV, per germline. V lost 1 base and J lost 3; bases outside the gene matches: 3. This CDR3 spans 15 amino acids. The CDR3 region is CASSLGVAGGYEQYF. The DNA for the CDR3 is TGTGCCAGCAGCTTAGGGGTAGCGGGAGGCTACGAGCAGTACTTC.

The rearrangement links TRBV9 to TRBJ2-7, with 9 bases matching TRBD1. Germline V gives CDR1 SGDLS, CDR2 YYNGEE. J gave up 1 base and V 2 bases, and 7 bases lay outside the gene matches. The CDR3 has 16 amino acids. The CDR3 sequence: CASSVALQGASYEQYF. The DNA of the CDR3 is TGTGCCAGCAGCGTCGCCTTACAGGGGGCGTCCTACGAGCAGTACTTC. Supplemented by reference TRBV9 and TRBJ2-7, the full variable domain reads DSGVTQTPKHLITATGQRVTLRCSPRSGDLSVYWYQQSLDQGLQFLIQYYNGEERAKGNILERFSAQQFPDLHSELNLSSLELGDSALYFCASSVALQGASYEQYFGPGTRLTVT.

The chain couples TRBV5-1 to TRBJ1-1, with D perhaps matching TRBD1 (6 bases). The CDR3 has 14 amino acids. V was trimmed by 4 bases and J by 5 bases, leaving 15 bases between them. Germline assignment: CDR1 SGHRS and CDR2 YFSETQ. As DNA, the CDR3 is TGCGCCAGCAGCCGTAACGCAGGGGAAACTGAAGCTTTCTTT. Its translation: CASSRNAGETEAFF.

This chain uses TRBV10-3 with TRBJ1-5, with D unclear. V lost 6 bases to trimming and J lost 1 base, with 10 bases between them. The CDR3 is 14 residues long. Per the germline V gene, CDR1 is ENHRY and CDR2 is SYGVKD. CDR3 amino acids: CAISPAASNQPQHF. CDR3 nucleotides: TGTGCCATCAGCCCTGCGGCAAGCAATCAGCCCCAGCATTTT.

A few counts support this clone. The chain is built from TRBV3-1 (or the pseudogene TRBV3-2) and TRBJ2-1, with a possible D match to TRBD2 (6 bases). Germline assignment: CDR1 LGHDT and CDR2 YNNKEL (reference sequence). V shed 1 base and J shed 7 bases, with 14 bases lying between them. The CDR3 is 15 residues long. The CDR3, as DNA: TGTGCCAGCAGCCAAGGACTAGTCCCGGGGAATGAGCAGTTCTTC. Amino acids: CASSQGLVPGNEQFF.